These 8 T cell receptor beta chains share one sample of origin, sequenced in a study of regulatory T cells in long-lasting Graves disease. Sample time point: persistent/refractory GD, antithyroid drugs over 5 years with positive TRAb. The TCR library was prepared using RNA isolated from PBMCs. The TCR beta library used iRepertoire HTBI primers with Arm-PCR amplification of CDR3. TCRdb reanalysed the multiplex PCR reads using MiXCR and keeps one entry per CDR3 protein. The table lists 300,000 to 500,000 distinct CDR3 sequences, less than 25% of them singletons. The source material was peripheral blood mononuclear cells (PBMCs), sampled when the disease was refractory, from a patient treated with antithyroid drugs. These receptor sequences come from a female donor with Graves disease.

This clonotype came up a few times. The V gene is TRBV6-6, the J gene TRBJ2-1; the D gene could be TRBD1 or TRBD2 (5 bases each). Per the germline V gene, CDR1 is MNHNY and CDR2 is SVGAGI (reference sequence). Between the trimmed V and J ends, which lost 0 bases and 7 bases, there was a span of 19 bases. There are 17 residues in the CDR3. CDR3 in DNA: TGTGCCAGCAGTTACTCGAGGGGTGGTAGGGGAAGAAATGAGCAGTTCTTC. It yields the protein CASSYSRGGRGRNEQFF.

This clonotype was recorded at least ten times. J is TRBJ2-7 and V is TRBV12-3 or TRBV12-4, with D possibly matching TRBD1 (6 bases). V was clipped by 3 bases and J by 3 bases, with 12 bases between them. The CDR3 extends over 14 amino acids. CDR3 amino acids: CASSFQPGDYEQYF. The CDR3 DNA reads as TGTGCCAGCAGTTTCCAACCAGGGGACTACGAGCAGTACTTC.

The rearrangement uses TRBV3-1 and TRBJ1-1; D remains unclear. The germline V and J ends were trimmed by 3 bases and 3 bases, with 11 bases remaining between them. CDR1 is LGHDT and CDR2 is YNNKEL in the germline V gene (reference sequence). The CDR3 has 14 residues. CDR3 residues: CASSHGDRDTEAFF. The CDR3, as DNA: TGTGCCAGCAGCCACGGCGACCGGGACACTGAAGCTTTCTTT.

Ten or more counts support this clonotype. V is TRBV6-2 or TRBV6-3 and J is TRBJ2-5; D is possibly TRBD1 (5 bases). Per the germline V gene, CDR1 is MNHEY and CDR2 is SVGEGT. Trimming stripped 8 bases from V and 5 bases from J, with 15 bases between. The CDR3 length is 13 residues. As DNA, the CDR3 is TGTGCCAGCTTAAGGGGCTATCGGGAGACCCAGTACTTC. This gives the protein CASLRGYRETQYF.

This clonotype was observed a few times. This rearrangement joins TRBV18 to TRBJ1-1; 9 bases agree with TRBD1. Germline CDR1 and CDR2: KGHSH and LQKENI. The ends lost 1 base at V and 1 base at J; junction bases unmatched: 4. The CDR3 spans 16 residues. The CDR3 DNA reads TGTGCCAGCTCACCACGACAGGGGGGGACGAACACTGAAGCTTTCTTT. It translates to CASSPRQGGTNTEAFF. The full variable domain, in which reference TRBV18 and TRBJ1-1 provide the parts outside the CDR3, is NAGVMQNPRHLVRRRGQEARLRCSPMKGHSHVYWYRQLPEEGLKFMVYLQKENIIDESGMPKERFSAEFPKEGPSILRIQQVVRGDSAAYFCASSPRQGGTNTEAFFGQGTRLTVV.

The chain employs TRBV18 and TRBJ2-7; no definite D call. CDR3 length equals 14 residues. V lost 6 bases and J lost 0, with 12 bases in between. Germline CDR1 reads KGHSH; CDR2 reads LQKENI. DNA for the CDR3: TGTGCCAGCTCCAACCAGGAGAGCTCCTACGAGCAGTACTTC. Encoded protein: CASSNQESSYEQYF.

V usage is TRBV28 and J usage is TRBJ2-1; possible D gene TRBD2, 5 bases. The germline gives CDR1 MDHEN, CDR2 SYDVKM. The V end was cut by 6 bases, the J end by 4 bases, with 13 bases between. This CDR3 region has 14 residues. CDR3 sequence (DNA): TGTGCCAGCAGGTCCCCGCGGGTTTACAATGAGCAGTTCTTC. This encodes CASRSPRVYNEQFF.

In this sample, this clonotype turned up many times. The J gene is TRBJ1-4, the V gene TRBV28; unclear D gene. Germline values: CDR1 MDHEN, CDR2 SYDVKM. The CDR3 covers 14 residues. Trimming left V 2 bases short and J 1 base short, with 5 bases between. CDR3 bases: TGTGCCAGCAGTTTACTGGGAACTAATGAAAAACTGTTTTTT. Its protein product is CASSLLGTNEKLFF.